The 5 T cell receptor beta chains below were found in one sample sequenced in a study of cytomegalovirus exposure and HLA in healthy donors. The PCR used 60 Vbeta and 13 Jbeta primers. Assay: immunoSEQ multiplex PCR; the TCRdb copy retains only in-frame clones and omits some. The sample holds approximately 130,000 clones, over 65% seen once. The sequencing input was PBMCs. Source of these receptors: a man aged 18 to 30 in good health and CMV-seronegative.

A word on this clone: Additional DNA sequences in this sample encode the identical CDR3. V and J are TRBV7-2 and TRBJ2-5; D call uncertain. V shed 5 bases and J shed 1 base, with 8 bases lying between them. Germline V gene data show CDR1 as SGHTA and CDR2 as FQGNSA. The CDR3 consists of 13 residues. The CDR3 nucleotides are TGTGCCAGCAGCCCTAGAGTCCAAGAGACCCAGTACTTC. Protein product: CASSPRVQETQYF.

This chain links TRBV19 with TRBJ2-1; D may be TRBD1 (5 bases). The germline CDR1 and CDR2 sequences are LNHDA and SQIVND (reference sequence). The length of the CDR3 is 15 residues. Trimming removed 4 bases at V and 0 bases at J, with 10 bases between. CDR3 nucleotides: TGTGCCAGTAGTACAGGGCTGAGCTCCTACAATGAGCAGTTCTTC. Protein sequence: CASSTGLSSYNEQFF.

This rearrangement joins TRBV19 to TRBJ1-5; 7 bases map to TRBD1. The germline V gene has CDR1 LNHDA and CDR2 SQIVND (reference sequence). CDR3 length: 13 amino acids. After removal of 8 bases from V and 5 bases from J, the junction contained 6 bases not matched to a gene. CDR3 DNA: TGTGCCAGTCGGGGACAGTATGATCAGCCCCAGCATTTT. Translated: CASRGQYDQPQHF.

CDR3 DNA sequence: TGTGCCAGCAGTCGAAAGACTAGCGGACAAGAGACCCAGTACTTC. This sequence encodes CASSRKTSGQETQYF. This chain links TRBV6-5 with TRBJ2-5; 9 positions match TRBD2. This CDR3 contains 15 residues. CDR1 is MNHEY and CDR2 is SVGAGI in the germline V gene. The V gene end was trimmed by 5 bases and the J gene end by 2 bases; junction bases not matched to a gene: 6.

This chain connects TRBV6-4 to TRBJ2-1, with TRBD2 matching over 8 bases. From germline, CDR1 is MRHNA and CDR2 SNTAGT. Unmatched junction bases numbered 4, after V lost 2 bases and J lost 4 bases. The CDR3 consists of 15 residues. The CDR3 here is CASSDKGGGYNEQFF. CDR3 bases: TGTGCCAGCAGTGACAAGGGCGGGGGGTACAATGAGCAGTTCTTC.